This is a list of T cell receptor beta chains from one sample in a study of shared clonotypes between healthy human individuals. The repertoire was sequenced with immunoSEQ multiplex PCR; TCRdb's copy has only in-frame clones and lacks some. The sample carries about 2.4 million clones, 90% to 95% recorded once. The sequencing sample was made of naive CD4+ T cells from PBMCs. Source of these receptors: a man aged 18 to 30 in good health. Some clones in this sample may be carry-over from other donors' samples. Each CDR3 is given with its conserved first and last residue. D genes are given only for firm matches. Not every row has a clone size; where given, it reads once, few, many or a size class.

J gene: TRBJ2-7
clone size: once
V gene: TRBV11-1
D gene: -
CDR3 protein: CASSFVETGEQYF
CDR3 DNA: TGTGCCAGCAGCTTTGTTGAGACGGGCGAGCAGTACTTC

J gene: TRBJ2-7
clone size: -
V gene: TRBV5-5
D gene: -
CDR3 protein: CASSSGGTSSYEQYF
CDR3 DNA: TGTGCCAGCAGCTCTGGGGGCACCAGCTCCTACGAGCAGTACTTC

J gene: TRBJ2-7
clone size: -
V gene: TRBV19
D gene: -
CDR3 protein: CASSIWARGSYEQYF
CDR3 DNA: TGTGCCAGTAGCATTTGGGCAAGGGGTTCCTACGAGCAGTACTTC

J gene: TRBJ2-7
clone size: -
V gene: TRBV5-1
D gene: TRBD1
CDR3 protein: CASSSVGQGRNEQYF
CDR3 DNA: TGCGCCAGCAGCTCGGTGGGACAGGGTCGCAACGAGCAGTACTTC

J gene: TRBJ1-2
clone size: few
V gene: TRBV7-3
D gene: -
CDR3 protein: CASSLIGDANYGYTF
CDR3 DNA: TGTGCCAGCAGCTTAATCGGGGACGCTAACTATGGCTACACCTTC

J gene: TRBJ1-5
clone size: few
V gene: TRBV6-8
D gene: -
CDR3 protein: CASPEGARQPQHF
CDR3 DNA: TGTGCCAGTCCCGAAGGGGCACGGCAGCCCCAGCATTTT

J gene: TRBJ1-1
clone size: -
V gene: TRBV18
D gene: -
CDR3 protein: CASSPGTNTEAFF
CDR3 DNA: TGTGCCAGCTCACCTGGGACAAACACTGAAGCTTTCTTT

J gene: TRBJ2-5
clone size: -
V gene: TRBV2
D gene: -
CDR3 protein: CASSEGGEAQYF
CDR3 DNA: TGTGCCAGCAGTGAAGGGGGCGAAGCCCAGTACTTC

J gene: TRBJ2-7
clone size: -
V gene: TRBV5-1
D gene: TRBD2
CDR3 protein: CASSPTSGSYYEQYF
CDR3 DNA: TGCGCCAGCAGCCCGACTAGCGGTTCTTACTACGAGCAGTACTTC

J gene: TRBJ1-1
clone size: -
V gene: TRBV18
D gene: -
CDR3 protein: CASSYDSNTEAFF
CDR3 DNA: TGTGCCAGCTCCTACGACAGTAACACTGAAGCTTTCTTT

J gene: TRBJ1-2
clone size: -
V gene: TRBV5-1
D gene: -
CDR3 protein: CASSYGREAGYTF
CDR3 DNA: TGCGCCAGCAGCTACGGCAGGGAGGCGGGCTACACCTTC

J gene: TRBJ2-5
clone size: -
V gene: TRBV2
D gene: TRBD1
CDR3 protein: CASSGDRVETQYF
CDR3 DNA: TGTGCCAGCAGTGGGGACAGGGTAGAGACCCAGTACTTC

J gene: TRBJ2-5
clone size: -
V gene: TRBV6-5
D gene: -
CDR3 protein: CASSQQETQYF
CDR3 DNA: TGTGCCAGCAGTCAACAAGAGACCCAGTACTTC

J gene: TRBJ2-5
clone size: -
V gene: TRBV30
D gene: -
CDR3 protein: CAWSYQGRETQYF
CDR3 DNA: TGTGCCTGGAGTTACCAGGGCAGGGAGACCCAGTACTTC

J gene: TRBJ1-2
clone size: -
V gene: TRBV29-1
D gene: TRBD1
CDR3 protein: CSVETGGRYGYTF
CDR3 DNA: TGCAGCGTTGAGACAGGGGGTCGGTATGGCTACACCTTC

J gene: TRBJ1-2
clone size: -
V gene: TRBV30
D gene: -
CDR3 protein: CAEGLRGYTF
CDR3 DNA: TGTGCCGAGGGGCTACGTGGCTACACCTTC

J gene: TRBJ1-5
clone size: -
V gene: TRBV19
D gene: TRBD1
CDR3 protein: CASTDRDAPPQHF
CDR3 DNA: TGTGCCAGTACAGACAGGGACGCCCCGCCCCAGCATTTT

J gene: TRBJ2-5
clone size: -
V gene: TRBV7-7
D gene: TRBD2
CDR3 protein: CASSLGLTSGGGETQYF
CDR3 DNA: TGTGCCAGCAGCTTAGGACTCACTAGCGGAGGTGGGGAGACCCAGTACTTC

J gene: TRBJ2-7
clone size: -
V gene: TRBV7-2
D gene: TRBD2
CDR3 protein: CASSLGGGRGGEQYF
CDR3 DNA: TGTGCCAGCAGCTTAGGGGGCGGGAGGGGAGGAGAGCAGTACTTC

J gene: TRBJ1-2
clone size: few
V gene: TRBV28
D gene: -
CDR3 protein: CASSLRGIRGYTF
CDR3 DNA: TGTGCCAGCAGTTTGCGAGGGATCCGTGGCTACACCTTC

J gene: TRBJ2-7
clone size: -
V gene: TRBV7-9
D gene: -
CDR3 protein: CASSLDSLQQYF
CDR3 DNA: TGTGCCAGCAGCCTGGACTCTCTACAGCAGTACTTC